These 16 T cell receptor beta chains were sequenced from one sample in a study of blood T cell repertoires in COVID-19. TCRdb's copy holds only in-frame clones and misses some; the assay was immunoSEQ multiplex PCR. The table records around 190,000 clones, about 85% of them present only once. The sequencing sample was made of PBMCs or T cells enriched from blood (not recorded which). The receptors derive from a woman aged 40-49 years in a cohort exposed to, infected with or recovered from COVID-19 (not recorded which).

The chain uses TRBV28 and TRBJ2-7, with 13 positions matching TRBD2. CDR3 length equals 17 residues. CDR1 and CDR2 from the germline V gene are MDHEN and SYDVKM. The V gene end was trimmed by 3 bases and the J gene end by 5 bases; junction bases not matched to a gene: 10. The CDR3 sequence is CASSFQLAGGRNDEQYF. CDR3 sequence (DNA): TGTGCCAGCAGTTTCCAACTAGCGGGGGGGCGAAACGACGAGCAGTACTTC.

V gene TRBV19 combines with J gene TRBJ1-5; TRBD1 matches at 7 bases. This CDR3 spans 14 amino acids. The germline gives CDR1 LNHDA, CDR2 SQIVND (reference sequence). V lost 7 bases and J lost 3; bases outside the gene matches: 6. This CDR3 is CASTATGTNQPQHF. The CDR3 nucleotides are TGTGCCAGTACTGCGACAGGGACCAATCAGCCCCAGCATTTT.

Worth noting for this clone: Other nucleotide sequences in the sample specify the same CDR3. CDR3 region: CASSVSGRSDNEQFF. In nucleotides, the CDR3 is TGTGCCAGCAGCGTTAGCGGGAGGTCTGACAATGAGCAGTTCTTC. The rearrangement uses TRBV2 and TRBJ2-1; 10 positions agree with TRBD2. The CDR3 is 15 amino acids. CDR1 is SNHLY, CDR2 FYNNEI, per germline. V was pared by 6 bases and J by 5 bases, with 7 bases of the junction left unmatched.

V and J are TRBV7-9 and TRBJ1-2, with D possibly being TRBD1 (6 bases). Germline-derived CDR1 and CDR2 are SEHNR and FQNEAQ (reference sequence). The length of the CDR3 is 16 residues. The ends were cut back, 2 bases at V and 8 bases at J, with 21 bases in the middle. DNA for the CDR3: TGTGCCAGCAGCTTATCCCCCGACAGGAACCCTATGGGCTACACCTTC. Encoded protein: CASSLSPDRNPMGYTF.

The chain employs TRBV5-4 and TRBJ2-7; TRBD2 matches 7 bases. The V segment lost 4 bases and the J segment 0 bases; nucleotides outside the gene matches: 10. The CDR3 is made up of 16 amino acids. Germline V gene lookup returns CDR1 SGHNT and CDR2 YYREEE (reference sequence). The DNA of the CDR3 is TGTGCCAGCAGCCCCAGGCTGGGGACTACCTCCTACGAGCAGTACTTC. It specifies CASSPRLGTTSYEQYF.

This chain links TRBV3-1 (or the pseudogene TRBV3-2) with TRBJ2-1; 9 bases are a match to TRBD2. Germline trimming cut 4 bases from V and 8 bases from J; bases unmatched to any gene: 9. Germline lookup yields CDR1 LGHDT and CDR2 YNNKEL (reference sequence). The CDR3 extends over 15 amino acids. CDR3 sequence (DNA): TGTGCCAGCAGCCCCCTAGCGGGATATTTGGATGAGCAGTTCTTC. Translation: CASSPLAGYLDEQFF.

The chain joins TRBV2 to TRBJ2-7, with a weak D call TRBD1 (7 bases). Trimming pared 6 bases from V and 2 bases from J, leaving 23 bases between. The length of the CDR3 is 17 residues. CDR1 and CDR2 (germline): SNHLY, FYNNEI. CDR3 amino acids: CASSPSFTGDSPYEQYF. The CDR3 nucleotides are TGTGCCAGCAGCCCATCTTTTACGGGGGACAGCCCCTACGAGCAGTACTTC.

The V and J genes are TRBV9 and TRBJ2-5; maybe TRBD1 (6 bases). Germline V gene sequence: CDR1 SGDLS, CDR2 YYNGEE. The CDR3 sequence is 13 residues long. The ends were cut back, 3 bases at V and 3 bases at J, with 9 bases in the middle. CDR3 bases: TGTGCCAGCAGCGCCACAGGGAAAGAGACCCAGTACTTC. Its translation: CASSATGKETQYF. Full variable domain (missing parts from reference TRBV9 and TRBJ2-5): DSGVTQTPKHLITATGQRVTLRCSPRSGDLSVYWYQQSLDQGLQFLIQYYNGEERAKGNILERFSAQQFPDLHSELNLSSLELGDSALYFCASSATGKETQYFGPGTRLLVL.

The V gene is TRBV2, the J gene TRBJ1-2, with TRBD1 as a possible D gene (5 bases). Germline CDR1 SNHLY, CDR2 FYNNEI. This CDR3 spans 14 amino acids. V lost 6 bases and J lost 6, with 17 bases in between. CDR3 residues: CASRAGRRSNGYTF. The CDR3 DNA reads as TGTGCCAGCAGGGCGGGACGAAGGTCGAATGGCTACACCTTC.

V usage is TRBV7-8 and J usage is TRBJ2-1; D is perhaps TRBD2 (5 bases). V lost 5 bases and J lost 2, with 16 bases in between. This CDR3 contains 16 residues. Germline lookup yields CDR1 SGHVS and CDR2 FQNEAQ. The chain's CDR3 is CASSPLTSWAYNEQFF. CDR3 sequence (DNA): TGTGCCAGCAGCCCGCTTACTAGTTGGGCCTACAATGAGCAGTTCTTC. The full variable domain, with the rest looked up from reference TRBV7-8 and TRBJ2-1, is GAGVSQSPRYKVAKRGQDVALRCDPISGHVSLFWYQQALGQGPEFLTYFQNEAQLDKSGLPSDRFFAERPEGSVSTLKIQRTQQEDSAVYLCASSPLTSWAYNEQFFGPGTRLTVL.

The V and J genes are TRBV19 and TRBJ2-7; TRBD2 is a possible D gene (7 bases). Deletions cut 5 bases from V and 2 bases from J, with 16 bases between. The CDR3 has 15 amino acids. Germline-derived CDR1 and CDR2 are LNHDA and SQIVND (reference sequence). CDR3 in amino acids: CASSFGGPNTYEQYF. The CDR3 nucleotides read TGTGCCAGTAGTTTCGGGGGGCCTAATACCTACGAGCAGTACTTC.

The chain links TRBV4-1 to TRBJ1-4; no clear D gene. CDR1 and CDR2 from the germline V gene are MGHRA and YSYEKL. V gave up 1 base and J gave up 0 bases, with 6 bases separating them. The length of the CDR3 is 15 residues. The CDR3 DNA reads as TGCGCCAGCAGCCAAGCCGTCCCAACTAATGAAAAACTGTTTTTT. Translation gives CASSQAVPTNEKLFF.

V and J are TRBV4-1 and TRBJ2-1; D perhaps matches TRBD2 (6 bases). Germline CDR1 MGHRA, CDR2 YSYEKL. Trimming shortened V by 5 bases and J by 6 bases, and 8 bases separated the two germline ends. The CDR3 runs to 12 residues. CDR3 DNA: TGCGCCAGCAGCGGGAGGACCAATGAGCAGTTCTTC. Amino acid sequence: CASSGRTNEQFF.

The V gene is TRBV4-1, the J gene TRBJ1-5; tentatively, D is TRBD1 (5 bases). The CDR3 has 15 residues. V lost 4 bases and J lost 2, with 12 bases in between. Germline V gene sequence: CDR1 MGHRA, CDR2 YSYEKL. CDR3 nucleotides: TGCGCCAGCAGCCCAGGAAAAGGGGGCAATCAGCCCCAGCATTTT. Translated: CASSPGKGGNQPQHF.

J is TRBJ2-3 and V is TRBV2; the D is unclear. V lost 8 bases and J 2 bases, leaving 23 bases between the germline ends. Germline CDR1 reads SNHLY; CDR2 reads FYNNEI. The CDR3 is 17 amino acids. In DNA form, the CDR3 reads TGTGCCAGCTCCGACGGCCCCCCGAGCGCCCCCACAGATACGCAGTATTTT. Its translation: CASSDGPPSAPTDTQYF.

The gene calls are TRBV19 and TRBJ1-5; 9 bases are a match to TRBD1. CDR1 and CDR2 (germline): LNHDA, SQIVND (reference sequence). CDR3 length: 17 residues. J was trimmed by 6 bases and V by 4 bases; bases with no gene match: 13. The CDR3 is CASSSAMWDRVIQPQHF. The CDR3 bases are TGTGCCAGTAGTAGCGCTATGTGGGACAGGGTGATTCAGCCCCAGCATTTT. Together with reference TRBV19 and TRBJ1-5, the CDR3 gives the full variable domain: DGGITQSPKYLFRKEGQNVTLSCEQNLNHDAMYWYRQDPGQGLRLIYYSQIVNDFQKGDIAEGYSVSREKKESFPLTVTSAQKNPTAFYLCASSSAMWDRVIQPQHFGDGTRLSIL.